This TCR beta chain comes out of a study of CD8 T cells in Susac syndrome. When the RNA was reverse transcribed, random hexamers were used with an input of about 0.45 to 1 ug. TCRdb re-called the immunoSEQ multiplex PCR reads through MiXCR, storing one row per CDR3 protein. Of about 200,000 distinct CDR3 sequences in the sample, about 95% were seen once. The CDR3 sequence is 13 residues long. Trimming removed 3 bases from V and 4 bases from J, with 11 bases in between. Per the germline V gene, CDR1 is SQVTM and CDR2 is ANQGSEA. Sequencing of TCR beta drew on CD8+ and CD4+ T cells from blood. Negative isolation yielded the CD8+ and CD4+ T cells, while FACS enriched the TEMRA cells. This clonotype has more than one count but fewer than ten.

The sequenced sample was CD4+ T cells from PBMCs. This clonotype originated in a human donor in good health. V usage is TRBV29-1 and J usage is TRBJ2-3; D is possibly TRBD1 or TRBD2 (5 bases each). The CDR3 sequence: CSVEKGRADTQYF. The CDR3 region has the DNA TGCAGCGTTGAGAAGGGGCGGGCAGATACGCAGTATTTT.